Shown below are 18 T cell receptor beta chains from a single sample sequenced in a study of shared clonotypes between healthy human individuals. Measured with immunoSEQ multiplex PCR; TCRdb has only the in-frame clones, and not every one. The sample carries 760,000 or so clones, around 96% recorded once. CD45RO-negative cells were positively selected for CCR7, leaving out terminally differentiated effector memory CD45RA+ cells. Material: naive CD8+ T cells sorted from blood. These TCRs come from a man younger than 45 in good health.

The V and J genes are TRBV28 and TRBJ1-2, with D possibly TRBD1 on 6 matching bases. The germline V gene has CDR1 MDHEN and CDR2 SYDVKM. The CDR3 totals 16 residues. The ends were cut back, 4 bases at V and 3 bases at J, with 18 bases in the middle. CDR3 in DNA: TGTGCCAGCAGTTCCGCGCGGGGGGCGCCTGACTATGGCTACACCTTC. Encoded protein: CASSSARGAPDYGYTF.

This CDR3 is CASSYPRGTADEKLFF. CDR3 coding DNA: TGCGCCAGCAGCTACCCCCGCGGGACAGCGGATGAAAAACTGTTTTTT. This chain links TRBV5-1 with TRBJ1-4, with 7 bases that match TRBD1. CDR1 and CDR2 (germline): SGHRS, YFSETQ. The CDR3 is 16 amino acids. J was trimmed by 6 bases and V by 3 bases; bases with no gene match: 11.

V gene TRBV4-3 combines with J gene TRBJ2-7; D is uncertain. In germline, CDR1 is LGHNA, CDR2 YSLEER. The CDR3 totals 15 residues. V was trimmed by 0 bases and J by 2 bases, leaving 11 bases between them. Here the CDR3 DNA reads TGCGCCAGCAGCCAAGACATCTCCGGACCCTACGAGCAGTACTTC. Protein product: CASSQDISGPYEQYF.

With regard to this clone: The CDR3 carries no conserved terminal phenylalanine or tryptophan, so it likely arises from a read error. No DNA is shown, since the ends of the CDR3 on it are uncertain; the CDR3 is the one TCRdb lists. This rearrangement joins TRBV7-9 to TRBJ1-1; TRBD1 was called by the table and not checked on the DNA. Termini included, the CDR3 measures 9 amino acids. The V gene's germline CDR1 is SEHNR and CDR2 FQNEAQ (reference sequence). The CDR3 reads CASSMTGVV.

This chain links TRBV5-4 with TRBJ2-3; the match to TRBD2 covers 9 bases. CDR3 length equals 14 residues. Germline CDR1 reads SGHNT; CDR2 reads YYREEE (reference sequence). V lost 7 bases, J lost 4 bases, and 7 bases stayed unmatched. CDR3 sequence reads: CASGAGGRPDTQYF. CDR3 DNA sequence: TGTGCCAGCGGGGCGGGAGGGCGCCCAGATACGCAGTATTTT.

This clone has only one observation. In the same sample, other DNA sequences code for this CDR3. The chain has TRBV27 and TRBJ2-7; 8 bases align to TRBD1. The CDR3 runs 15 residues. The V gene end was trimmed by 6 bases and the J gene end by 2 bases; junction bases not matched to a gene: 9. Germline CDR1 reads MNHEY; CDR2 reads SMNVEV (reference sequence). The CDR3 sequence is CASSPTGTGTYEQYF. DNA of the CDR3: TGTGCCAGCAGCCCTACCGGGACAGGAACCTACGAGCAGTACTTC.

About this clone itself: The sample carries other DNA sequences with the same CDR3. The chain carries TRBV9 and TRBJ2-7; TRBD1 might be the D (5 bases). V lost 0 bases and J 4 bases, leaving 11 bases between the germline ends. CDR1 is SGDLS, CDR2 YYNGEE, per germline. The CDR3 has 14 amino acids. The CDR3 protein is CASSVGPGSYEQYF. The CDR3 region has the DNA TGTGCCAGCAGCGTAGGCCCAGGGTCGTACGAGCAGTACTTC.

The CDR3 nucleotides read TGTGCCAGCAGTGATTACTCCTACGAGCAGTACTTC. It specifies CASSDYSYEQYF. The chain joins TRBV2 to TRBJ2-7; D gene ambiguous. The CDR3 length is 12 residues. With 3 bases removed from V and 0 bases from J, the gap between germline ends came to 3 bases. Per germline, CDR1 SNHLY and CDR2 FYNNEI.

This clone has a single count. The V and J genes are TRBV4-3 and TRBJ2-1; 12 positions agree with TRBD1. The trim removed 0 bases at V and 4 bases at J, leaving 4 bases unmatched. CDR1 and CDR2 from the germline V gene are LGHNA and YSLEER. The length of the CDR3 is 17 residues. CDR3 coding DNA: TGCGCCAGCAGCCAAGATAGGGGACAGGGGGCATACAATGAGCAGTTCTTC. The encoded protein is CASSQDRGQGAYNEQFF.

This rearrangement joins TRBV5-5 to TRBJ2-7, with D tentatively TRBD1 or TRBD2 (5 bases each). From germline, CDR1 is SGHKS and CDR2 YYEKEE (reference sequence). The germline V and J ends were trimmed by 4 bases and 4 bases, with 21 bases remaining between them. The CDR3 loop spans 16 amino acids. The CDR3 nucleotides are TGTGCCAGCAGCCTAGAGGGTGTAGGGGTCCTTTACGAGCAGTACTTC. Translating gives CASSLEGVGVLYEQYF. The full variable domain, in which reference TRBV5-5 and TRBJ2-7 provide the parts outside the CDR3, is DAGVTQSPTHLIKTRGQQVTLRCSPISGHKSVSWYQQVLGQGPQFIFQYYEKEERGRGNFPDRFSARQFPNYSSELNVNALLLGDSALYLCASSLEGVGVLYEQYFGPGTRLTVT.

The chain is built from TRBV7-9 and TRBJ2-1; TRBD2 matches at 8 bases. CDR3 length equals 17 residues. Germline V gene lookup returns CDR1 SEHNR and CDR2 FQNEAQ (reference sequence). J lost 2 bases, V lost 5 bases, and 11 bases had no gene match. CDR3 sequence reads: CASSPTIAGNTYNEQFF. The CDR3 DNA is TGTGCCAGCAGCCCTACTATAGCGGGAAATACCTACAATGAGCAGTTCTTC.

The J gene is TRBJ2-7, the V gene TRBV27; no definite D call. CDR1 and CDR2 from the germline V gene are MNHEY and SMNVEV (reference sequence). The V gene lost 4 bases and the J gene lost 2 bases, with 12 bases spanning the gap. The CDR3 sequence is 14 residues long. The CDR3 DNA reads TGTGCCAGCAGTTCGAGCATTGGGGCCTACGAGCAGTACTTC. Amino acid sequence: CASSSSIGAYEQYF.

The rearrangement joins TRBV25-1 to TRBJ2-1; D is ambiguous. V lost 2 bases and J 1 base, leaving 12 bases between the germline ends. Looked up from germline, CDR1 is MGHDK and CDR2 is SYGVNS. The CDR3 runs to 16 residues. CDR3 loop: CASSEPGTLSYNEQFF. In DNA, the CDR3 is TGTGCCAGCAGTGAACCCGGTACATTATCCTACAATGAGCAGTTCTTC. The variable domain in full, completed from reference TRBV25-1 and TRBJ2-1, reads EADIYQTPRYLVIGTGKKITLECSQTMGHDKMYWYQQDPGMELHLIHYSYGVNSTEKGDLSSESTVSRIRTEHFPLTLESARPSHTSQYLCASSEPGTLSYNEQFFGPGTRLTVL.

CDR3 in DNA: TGTGCCAGCAGTTATACAGGGGCCCCGAACACTGAAGCTTTCTTT. This codes for CASSYTGAPNTEAFF. The gene calls are TRBV27 and TRBJ1-1; 7 bases line up with TRBD1. V shed 4 bases and J 1 base; nucleotides not matched to a gene: 6. This CDR3 is 15 amino acids long. Per germline, CDR1 MNHEY and CDR2 SMNVEV (reference sequence).

The chain combines TRBV7-9 with TRBJ1-1, with D possibly being TRBD1 (6 bases). Germline V gene sequence: CDR1 SEHNR, CDR2 FQNEAQ (reference sequence). CDR3 length: 12 residues. Here the CDR3 reads CAPSDSALEAFF. Written as DNA, the CDR3 is TGTGCACCCTCGGACAGCGCCCTTGAAGCTTTCTTT.

The V call is TRBV11-2, the J call TRBJ2-5; 7 bases map to TRBD2. CDR1 SGHAT and CDR2 FQNNGV come from the germline V gene. The CDR3 is 16 residues long. J lost 1 base, V lost 5 bases, and 10 bases had no gene match. CDR3 bases: TGTGCCAGCAGCCATATCCCGGGAGGAATCCAAGAGACCCAGTACTTC. It codes for CASSHIPGGIQETQYF.

The chain has TRBV28 and TRBJ1-5, with unresolved D. In germline, CDR1 is MDHEN, CDR2 SYDVKM. V lost 4 bases and J lost 6, with 7 bases in between. CDR3 length: 12 residues. CDR3 nucleotides: TGTGCCAGCAGTTGGGCACCTCAGCCCCAGCATTTT. It encodes CASSWAPQPQHF.

CDR3 in amino acids: CASSLDANTGELFF. In DNA form, the CDR3 reads TGTGCCAGCAGCTTGGACGCGAACACCGGGGAGCTGTTTTTT. V gene TRBV5-4 combines with J gene TRBJ2-2; D not resolved. The CDR3 sequence is 14 residues long. The V end was cut by 0 bases, the J end by 0 bases, with 3 bases between. CDR1 and CDR2 from the germline V gene are SGHNT and YYREEE (reference sequence).